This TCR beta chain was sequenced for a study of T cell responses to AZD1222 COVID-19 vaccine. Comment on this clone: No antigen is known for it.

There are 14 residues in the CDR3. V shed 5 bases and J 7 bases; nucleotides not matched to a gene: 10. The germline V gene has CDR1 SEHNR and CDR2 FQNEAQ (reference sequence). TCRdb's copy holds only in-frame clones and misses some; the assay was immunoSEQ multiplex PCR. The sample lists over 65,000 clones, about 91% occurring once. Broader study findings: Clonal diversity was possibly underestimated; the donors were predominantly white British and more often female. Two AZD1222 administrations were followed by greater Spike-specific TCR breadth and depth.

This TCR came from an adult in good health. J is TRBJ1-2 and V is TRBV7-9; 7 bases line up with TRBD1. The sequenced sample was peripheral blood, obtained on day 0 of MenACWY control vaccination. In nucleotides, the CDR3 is TGTGCCAGCAGCACCCGGGACAGCTTATTTGGCTACACCTTC. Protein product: CASSTRDSLFGYTF. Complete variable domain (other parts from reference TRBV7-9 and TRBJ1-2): DTGVSQNPRHKITKRGQNVTFRCDPISEHNRLYWYRQTLGQGPEFLTYFQNEAQLEKSRLLSDRFSAERPKGSFSTLEIQRTEQGDSAMYLCASSTRDSLFGYTFGSGTRLTVV.